This T cell receptor (beta chain) was profiled in a study of shared clonotypes between healthy human individuals. Study information: Three plates each covered CD4 naive and memory; CD8 naive two, CD8 memory one.

Only in-frame clones appear in the TCRdb table, and some are missing; sequencing was by immunoSEQ multiplex PCR. The sample carries about 1.5 million clones, about 96% recorded once. The ends were cut back, 5 bases at V and 0 bases at J, with 11 bases in the middle. The CDR3 runs to 16 residues. Germline CDR1 reads SGHTA; CDR2 reads FQGTGA. A note on this clone: Its antigen remains unknown.

Study results and caveats: Sequencing depth was expected to affect clonotype sharing among donors.

The sequence was collected from a man aged 25 to 45 in good health. V is TRBV7-3 and J is TRBJ2-6; D call uncertain. Sequencing input: naive CD4+ T cells sorted from blood. Subset reported: CD45RA+ positively selected. For the CDR3, the DNA is TGTGCCAGCAGCCCGACCCCTAACTCTGGGGCCAACGTCCTGACTTTC. As protein: CASSPTPNSGANVLTF.